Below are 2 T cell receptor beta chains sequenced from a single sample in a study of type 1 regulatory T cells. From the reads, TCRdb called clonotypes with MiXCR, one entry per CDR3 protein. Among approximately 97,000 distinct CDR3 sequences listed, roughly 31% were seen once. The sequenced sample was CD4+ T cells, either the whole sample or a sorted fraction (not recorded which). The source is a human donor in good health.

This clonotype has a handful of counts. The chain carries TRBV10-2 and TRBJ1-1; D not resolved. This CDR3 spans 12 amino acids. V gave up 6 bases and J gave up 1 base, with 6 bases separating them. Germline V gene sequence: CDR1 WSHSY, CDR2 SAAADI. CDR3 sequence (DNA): TGCGCCAGCAGCTCAGGGAACACTGAAGCTTTCTTT. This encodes CASSSGNTEAFF.

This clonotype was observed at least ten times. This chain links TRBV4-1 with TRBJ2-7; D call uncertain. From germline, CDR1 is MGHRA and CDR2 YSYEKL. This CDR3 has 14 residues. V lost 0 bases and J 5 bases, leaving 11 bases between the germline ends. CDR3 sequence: CASSQEGIYDEQYF. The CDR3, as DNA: TGCGCCAGCAGCCAAGAGGGAATTTATGACGAGCAGTACTTC.